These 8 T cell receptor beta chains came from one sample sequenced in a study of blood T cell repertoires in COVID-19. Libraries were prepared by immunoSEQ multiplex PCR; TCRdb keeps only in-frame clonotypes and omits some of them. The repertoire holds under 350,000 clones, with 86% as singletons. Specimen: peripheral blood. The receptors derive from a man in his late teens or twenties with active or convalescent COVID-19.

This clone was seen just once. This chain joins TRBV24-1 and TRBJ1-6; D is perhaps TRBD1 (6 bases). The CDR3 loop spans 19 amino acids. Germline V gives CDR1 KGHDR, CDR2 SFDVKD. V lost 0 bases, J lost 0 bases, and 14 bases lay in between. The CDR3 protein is CATSDLRGTQSSYNSPLHF. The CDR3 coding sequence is TGTGCCACCAGTGATTTGAGGGGGACCCAAAGCTCCTATAATTCACCCCTCCACTTT.

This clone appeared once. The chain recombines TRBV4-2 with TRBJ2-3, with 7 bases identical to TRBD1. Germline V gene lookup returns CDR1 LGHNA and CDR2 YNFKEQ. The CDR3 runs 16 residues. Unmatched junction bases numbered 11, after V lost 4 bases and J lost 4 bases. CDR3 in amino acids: CASSLSAAGGADTQYF. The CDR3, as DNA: TGTGCCAGCAGCCTAAGCGCGGCAGGGGGTGCAGATACGCAGTATTTT.

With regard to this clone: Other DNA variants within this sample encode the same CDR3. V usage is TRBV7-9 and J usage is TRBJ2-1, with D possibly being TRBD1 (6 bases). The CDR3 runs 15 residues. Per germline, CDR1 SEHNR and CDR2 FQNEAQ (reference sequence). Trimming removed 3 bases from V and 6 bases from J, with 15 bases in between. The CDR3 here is CASSFGQGSGNEQFF. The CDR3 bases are TGTGCCAGCAGCTTTGGCCAGGGGTCGGGCAATGAGCAGTTCTTC.

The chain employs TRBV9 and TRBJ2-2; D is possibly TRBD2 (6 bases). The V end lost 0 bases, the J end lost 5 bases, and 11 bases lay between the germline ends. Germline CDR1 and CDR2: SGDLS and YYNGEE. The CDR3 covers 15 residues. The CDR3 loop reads CASSVASAGTGELFF. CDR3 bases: TGTGCCAGCAGCGTAGCGTCGGCGGGGACCGGGGAGCTGTTTTTT.

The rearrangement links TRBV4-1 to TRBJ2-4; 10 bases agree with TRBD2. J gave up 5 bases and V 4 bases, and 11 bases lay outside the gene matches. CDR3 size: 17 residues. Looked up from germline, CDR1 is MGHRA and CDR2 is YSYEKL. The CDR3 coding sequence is TGCGCCAGCAGCCGGATTCCGACCACTAGCGGGGAAAACATTCAGTACTTC. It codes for CASSRIPTTSGENIQYF.

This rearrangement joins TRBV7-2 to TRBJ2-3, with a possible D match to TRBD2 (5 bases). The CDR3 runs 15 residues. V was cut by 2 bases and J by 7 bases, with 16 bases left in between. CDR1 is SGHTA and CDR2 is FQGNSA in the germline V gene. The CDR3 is CASSLWRREGNTQYF. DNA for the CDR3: TGTGCCAGCAGCTTATGGAGGAGAGAGGGAAATACGCAGTATTTT.

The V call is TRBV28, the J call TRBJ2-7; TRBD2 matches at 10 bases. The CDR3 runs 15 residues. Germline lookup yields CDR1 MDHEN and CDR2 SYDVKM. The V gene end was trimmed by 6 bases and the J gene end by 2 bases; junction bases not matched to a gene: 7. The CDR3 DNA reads TGTGCCAGCAGCTCGGTAGCGGGGGGCGCCTACGAGCAGTACTTC. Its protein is CASSSVAGGAYEQYF.

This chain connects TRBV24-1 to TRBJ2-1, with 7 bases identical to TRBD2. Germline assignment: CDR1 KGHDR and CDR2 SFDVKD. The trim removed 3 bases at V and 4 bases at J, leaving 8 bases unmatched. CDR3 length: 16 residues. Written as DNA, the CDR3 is TGTGCCACCAGTGATCGTAGCGGGCGTCATTACAATGAGCAGTTCTTC. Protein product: CATSDRSGRHYNEQFF.